These 18 T cell receptor beta chains originate from one sample sequenced in a study of blood T cell repertoires in COVID-19. Assay used: immunoSEQ multiplex PCR; TCRdb lists only in-frame clones, some missing. The profile shows fewer than 250,000 clones, around 85% of them singletons. The sequenced sample consisted of PBMCs or T cells enriched from blood (not recorded which). Every receptor here comes from a woman under 40 who had recovered from COVID-19.

The V call is TRBV5-6, the J call TRBJ2-7; 10 nucleotides agree with TRBD1. Germline loops: CDR1 SGHDT, CDR2 YYEEEE. Unmatched junction bases numbered 2, after V lost 4 bases and J lost 1 base. The CDR3 covers 14 residues. CDR3 amino acids: CASSPGQGSYEQYV. CDR3 DNA sequence: TGTGCCAGCAGCCCGGGACAGGGGTCCTACGAGCAGTACGTC.

The chain is built from TRBV10-1 and TRBJ1-6; 8 bases match TRBD1. Per the germline V gene, CDR1 is WNHNN and CDR2 is SYGVQD (reference sequence). There are 19 residues in the CDR3. V was clipped by 7 bases and J by 0 bases; unmatched bases: 14. CDR3 amino acids: CASNEKQGDRSSYNSPLHF. The CDR3 nucleotides read TGCGCCAGCAACGAAAAACAGGGGGATAGGAGCTCCTATAATTCACCCCTCCACTTT.

The chain uses TRBV19 and TRBJ1-5; the D gene is possibly TRBD1 (5 bases). Germline V lookup: CDR1 LNHDA, CDR2 SQIVND (reference sequence). The CDR3 consists of 13 residues. V was trimmed by 6 bases and J by 2 bases, leaving 8 bases between them. The CDR3 nucleotides read TGTGCCAGTAGCAGGGTCCGCAATCAGCCCCAGCATTTT. Protein sequence: CASSRVRNQPQHF.

The V and J genes are TRBV14 and TRBJ1-4, with TRBD1 identical over 9 bases. V trimming: 1 base; J trimming: 10 bases; junction bases outside the gene matches: 7. The germline CDR1 and CDR2 sequences are SGHDN and FVKESK. This CDR3 is built from 15 residues. The CDR3 reads CASSQGGTGSGKLFF. CDR3 sequence (DNA): TGTGCCAGCAGCCAAGGGGGGACAGGGAGCGGAAAACTGTTTTTT.

The CDR3, as DNA: TGTGCCAGCAGCACGACTAGCGGAGGCTCCTACGAGCAGTACTTC. It specifies CASSTTSGGSYEQYF. V and J are TRBV7-9 and TRBJ2-7; 9 nucleotides agree with TRBD2. V was clipped by 5 bases and J by 0 bases; unmatched bases: 5. The germline V gene encodes CDR1 SEHNR and CDR2 FQNEAQ (reference sequence). The CDR3 is made up of 15 amino acids. Complete variable domain (other parts from reference TRBV7-9 and TRBJ2-7): DTGVSQNPRHKITKRGQNVTFRCDPISEHNRLYWYRQTLGQGPEFLTYFQNEAQLEKSRLLSDRFSAERPKGSFSTLEIQRTEQGDSAMYLCASSTTSGGSYEQYFGPGTRLTVT.

The genes are TRBV30 and TRBJ2-7; TRBD2 agrees at 7 bases. V shed 0 bases, J shed 0 bases, and the junction held 8 bases outside the gene matches. The germline CDR1 and CDR2 sequences are GTSNPN and SVGIG (reference sequence). The CDR3 contains 16 residues. CDR3 loop: CAWSVYLAGLSYEQYF. The CDR3 region has the DNA TGTGCCTGGAGTGTATACTTAGCGGGCCTCTCCTACGAGCAGTACTTC. The complete variable domain, with remaining parts taken from reference TRBV30 and TRBJ2-7, reads SQTIHQWPATLVQPVGSPLSLECTVEGTSNPNLYWYRQAAGRGLQLLFYSVGIGQISSEVPQNLSASRPQDRQFILSSKKLLLSDSGFYLCAWSVYLAGLSYEQYFGPGTRLTVT.

V is TRBV6-5 and J is TRBJ2-1; no reliable D call. The CDR3 covers 12 residues. Germline CDR1 is MNHEY and CDR2 is SVGAGI. V was clipped by 6 bases and J by 8 bases, with 11 bases between them. This CDR3 is CASSRPGDEQFF. The CDR3 DNA is TGTGCCAGCAGCCGTCCCGGAGATGAGCAGTTCTTC.

The gene calls are TRBV2 and TRBJ2-7; 10 bases align to TRBD1. Germline values: CDR1 SNHLY, CDR2 FYNNEI. This CDR3 has 14 residues. V lost 7 bases, J lost 3 bases, and 6 bases stayed unmatched. The CDR3 DNA sequence: TGTGCCAGCACCGTGGACAGGGGGGGCTACGAGCAGTACTTC. Protein product: CASTVDRGGYEQYF.

DNA for the CDR3: TGCGCCAGCAGCTACAGAAAGTCAGAAACCTACGAGCAGTACTTC. Translation gives CASSYRKSETYEQYF. This chain connects TRBV4-1 to TRBJ2-7; D uncertain. Germline V gene data show CDR1 as MGHRA and CDR2 as YSYEKL. V was cut by 5 bases and J by 2 bases, with 16 bases left in between. The CDR3 has 15 residues.

The rearrangement links TRBV29-1 to TRBJ1-1; D gene unclear. Germline lookup yields CDR1 SQVTM and CDR2 ANQGSEA. The CDR3 loop spans 13 amino acids. V lost 7 bases and J 2 bases, leaving 14 bases between the germline ends. The CDR3 loop reads CSASDGVNTEAFF. In nucleotides, the CDR3 is TGCAGCGCCTCGGACGGGGTTAACACTGAAGCTTTCTTT.

The chain carries TRBV6-1 and TRBJ1-5; 12 bases are shared with TRBD1. V gave up 2 bases and J gave up 3 bases; unmatched junction bases: 2. Germline V gene lookup returns CDR1 MNHNS and CDR2 SASEGT. The CDR3 length is 16 residues. The CDR3 here is CASSERDRGPNQPQHF. In DNA, the CDR3 is TGTGCCAGCAGTGAAAGGGACAGGGGGCCCAATCAGCCCCAGCATTTT.

This chain's CDR3 is CASSLGDRVTDTQYF. For the CDR3, the DNA is TGTGCCAGCAGCTTGGGGGACAGGGTTACAGATACGCAGTATTTT. The rearrangement uses TRBV5-4 and TRBJ2-3; the match to TRBD1 covers 9 bases. V was pared by 0 bases and J by 3 bases, with 2 bases of the junction left unmatched. CDR3 length: 15 amino acids. CDR1 and CDR2 (germline): SGHNT, YYREEE (reference sequence).

In its sample, this clone was seen a few times. The chain employs TRBV3-1 (or the pseudogene TRBV3-2) and TRBJ2-7; the D gene is possibly TRBD2 (5 bases). CDR1 is LGHDT, CDR2 YNNKEL, per germline (reference sequence). This CDR3 contains 14 residues. V lost 3 bases, J lost 2 bases, and 11 bases lay in between. CDR3 nucleotides: TGTGCCAGCAGCCAGAGTGGAGGCCCCTACGAGCAGTACTTC. It specifies CASSQSGGPYEQYF.

This sequence joins TRBV2 and TRBJ1-1, with 9 bases aligning to TRBD1. Trimming at V came to 6 bases and at J to 4 bases, leaving 9 bases not matched to a gene. This CDR3 is 15 amino acids long. From germline, CDR1 is SNHLY and CDR2 FYNNEI. DNA of the CDR3: TGTGCCAGCAGGAACCACAGGGGGCTCGGCACTGAAGCTTTCTTT. Protein product: CASRNHRGLGTEAFF.

V usage is TRBV3-1 (or the pseudogene TRBV3-2) and J usage is TRBJ2-6; 7 nucleotides agree with TRBD1. Germline CDR1 is LGHDT and CDR2 is YNNKEL (reference sequence). There are 17 residues in the CDR3. V was clipped by 11 bases and J by 0 bases; unmatched bases: 13. CDR3 loop: CAVGKRTGRSGANVLTF. CDR3 bases: TGTGCCGTCGGGAAGCGGACAGGCCGCTCTGGGGCCAACGTCCTGACTTTC.

This rearrangement joins TRBV7-8 to TRBJ1-5; 7 positions agree with TRBD1. Trimming cost V 5 bases and J 0 bases; bases outside gene matches: 4. The CDR3 covers 15 residues. Germline CDR1 is SGHVS and CDR2 is FQNEAQ. This CDR3 reads CASSEGTVSNQPQHF. The CDR3 DNA reads as TGTGCCAGCAGCGAAGGGACAGTTAGCAATCAGCCCCAGCATTTT.

The table lists this clone with a count of one. V gene TRBV11-2 combines with J gene TRBJ1-2, with a possible D match to TRBD1 (5 bases). V dropped 2 bases and J dropped 5 bases, with 9 bases sitting between them. This CDR3 has 13 amino acids. In germline, CDR1 is SGHAT, CDR2 FQNNGV. The chain's CDR3 is CASSLQGFYGYTF. CDR3 sequence (DNA): TGTGCCAGCAGCTTACAGGGTTTTTATGGCTACACCTTC.

This chain uses TRBV19 with TRBJ1-5; the D gene is possibly TRBD1 (6 bases). The CDR3 covers 15 residues. Per the germline V gene, CDR1 is LNHDA and CDR2 is SQIVND (reference sequence). Trimming pared 3 bases from V and 5 bases from J, leaving 14 bases between. CDR3 in amino acids: CASSMSRGPHQPQHF. In DNA, the CDR3 is TGTGCCAGTAGTATGAGCAGGGGTCCTCATCAGCCCCAGCATTTT. Full variable domain (missing parts from reference TRBV19 and TRBJ1-5): DGGITQSPKYLFRKEGQNVTLSCEQNLNHDAMYWYRQDPGQGLRLIYYSQIVNDFQKGDIAEGYSVSREKKESFPLTVTSAQKNPTAFYLCASSMSRGPHQPQHFGDGTRLSIL.